This T cell receptor (beta chain) was observed in a study of shared T cell receptors in the human thymus. The repertoire was sequenced with immunoSEQ multiplex PCR; TCRdb's copy has only in-frame clones and lacks some. Seen here are hundreds of thousands of clones, around 95% observed once, and the top ten hold roughly 0.021%. This CDR3 region has 14 residues. The trim removed 8 bases at V and 0 bases at J, leaving 4 bases unmatched. The germline CDR1 and CDR2 sequences are GTSNPN and SVGIG (reference sequence). The TCR was taken from a human donor. Input material: thymocytes. The chain carries TRBV30 and TRBJ2-6, with TRBD2 identical over 7 bases. The CDR3, as DNA: TGTGCCAGCAAGCGGGGCTCTGGGGCCAACGTCCTGACTTTC. As protein: CASKRGSGANVLTF.